This entry describes one T cell receptor beta chain. This record belongs to a study of blood T cell repertoires in COVID-19. The repertoire was sequenced with immunoSEQ multiplex PCR; TCRdb's copy has only in-frame clones and lacks some. The table has a few hundred thousand clones, approximately 80% seen once. The germline gives CDR1 DFQATT, CDR2 SNEGSKA (reference sequence). The CDR3 extends over 10 amino acids. This chain links TRBV20-1 with TRBJ1-2; perhaps TRBD1 as D (6 bases). Material: peripheral blood. The clonotype originates from an elderly woman with acute or convalescent COVID-19. The CDR3 DNA reads as TGCAGCCCAGGGGACATCGGCTACACCTTC. Translating gives CSPGDIGYTF.